This TCR beta chain was recovered during a study of human T cells and chemical hapten exposure. TCRdb ran MiXCR on the RACE reads and lists one entry per CDR3 protein. The sample carries 80,000 to 100,000 distinct CDR3 sequences, 8% to 10% recorded once. As for this clonotype: Its antigen is still unknown. One end of the junction varies from germline; a read error may be responsible.

Findings and limits, study-wide: DPC sensitization left the count of TCRs above 1 in 1000 unchanged.

Regarding time point: pre-sensitization, week 0. The treatment here: therapeutic diphenylcyclopropenone sensitization with weekly scalp DPC. Germline loops: CDR1 SNHLY, CDR2 FYNNEI. The CDR3 extends over 14 amino acids. This TCR came from a middle-aged woman with alopecia areata. Some clones in this sample may be carry-over from other donors' samples. This specimen was whole blood, taken in connection with sensitization to the hapten diphenylcyclopropenone (DPC). The chain is built from TRBV2 and TRBJ1-4; 8 nucleotides match TRBD1. CDR3 bases: TGTGTCAGCAGTCGGACAGGGTTTAATGAAAAACTGTTTTTT. The encoded protein is CVSSRTGFNEKLFF.